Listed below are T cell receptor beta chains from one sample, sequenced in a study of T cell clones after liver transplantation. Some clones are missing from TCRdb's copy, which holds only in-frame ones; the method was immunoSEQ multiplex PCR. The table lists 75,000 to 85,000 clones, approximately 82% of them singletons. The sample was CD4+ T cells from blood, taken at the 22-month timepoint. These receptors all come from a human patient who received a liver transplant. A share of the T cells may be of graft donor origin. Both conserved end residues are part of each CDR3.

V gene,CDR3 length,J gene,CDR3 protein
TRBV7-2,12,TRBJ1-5,CASSLAGSAQHF
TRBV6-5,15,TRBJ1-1,CASSYGDSRSTEAFF
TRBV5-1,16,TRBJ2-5,CASSLGIAGPEETQYF
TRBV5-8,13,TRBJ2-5,CASSLSGKATQYF
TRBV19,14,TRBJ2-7,CASSTGTGSYEQYF
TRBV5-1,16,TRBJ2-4,CASSLFGTKDKNIQYF
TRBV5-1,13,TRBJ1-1,CASSVEGRTEAFF
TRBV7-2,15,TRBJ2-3,CASTLNGGAVDTQYF
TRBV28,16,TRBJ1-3,CASSPIGTGLGNTIYF
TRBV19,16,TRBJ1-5,CASRDGGAFFGQPQHF